This passage covers 30 T cell receptor beta chains from one sample sequenced in a study of shared clonotypes between healthy human individuals. Profiling relied on immunoSEQ multiplex PCR, and the TCRdb table lists in-frame clones only, not all of them. The repertoire has millions of clones, 95% of them found once; the top ten carry 0.1% to 0.15%. Sequencing was done on a sample of naive CD4+ T cells sorted from blood. Subset specified: CD45RA+ positively selected. Receptors were obtained from a man younger than 30 in good health.

V gene TRBV28 combines with J gene TRBJ2-7, with 9 bases identical to TRBD1. The junction had 9 bases not matched to a gene; V was cut back by 7 bases and J by 5 bases. This CDR3 contains 14 residues. Germline V gene lookup returns CDR1 MDHEN and CDR2 SYDVKM. The CDR3 coding sequence is TGTGCCAGCAAGGGACAGGGAGCATTTAACGAGCAGTACTTC. It translates to CASKGQGAFNEQYF.

The genes are TRBV12-5 and TRBJ1-1; 11 bases agree with TRBD1. V lost 5 bases and J lost 2; bases outside the gene matches: 4. The CDR3 is 15 amino acids. Germline V gives CDR1 LGHNT, CDR2 FRNRAP. The CDR3 region has the DNA TGTGCTAGTGGTATAGGACAGGGGGCAAACACTGAAGCTTTCTTT. Its protein is CASGIGQGANTEAFF.

The V and J genes are TRBV7-2 and TRBJ2-2; TRBD1 matches at 10 bases. V lost 7 bases and J lost 1; bases outside the gene matches: 3. Germline V gene sequence: CDR1 SGHTA, CDR2 FQGNSA. This CDR3 has 15 amino acids. CDR3 amino acids: CASTRDRGNTGELFF. The CDR3 DNA reads TGTGCCAGCACCAGGGACAGGGGGAACACCGGGGAGCTGTTTTTT.

The chain links TRBV4-1 to TRBJ2-5; tentatively, D is TRBD2 (6 bases). Germline lookup yields CDR1 MGHRA and CDR2 YSYEKL. The CDR3 covers 15 residues. With 7 bases removed from V and 1 base from J, the gap between germline ends came to 16 bases. The CDR3 loop is CASTTRRDGQETQYF. As DNA, the CDR3 is TGCGCCAGCACTACAAGGAGGGACGGCCAAGAGACCCAGTACTTC.

The genes are TRBV15 and TRBJ2-7; 10 bases align to TRBD2. The V gene end was trimmed by 2 bases and the J gene end by 0 bases; junction bases not matched to a gene: 4. This CDR3 region has 16 residues. Germline V gene data show CDR1 as LNHNV and CDR2 as YYDKDF (reference sequence). CDR3 nucleotide sequence: TGTGCCACCAGCAGACTACTAGCGGGGAGCTCCTACGAGCAGTACTTC. Its protein product is CATSRLLAGSSYEQYF.

The chain is built from TRBV6-5 and TRBJ1-1; D is ambiguous. CDR3 length: 14 residues. Germline V lookup: CDR1 MNHEY, CDR2 SVGAGI. Deletions cut 0 bases from V and 5 bases from J, with 10 bases between. The DNA of the CDR3 is TGTGCCAGCAGTTACTCGTATGCTAGGACTGAAGCTTTCTTT. The encoded protein is CASSYSYARTEAFF.

With regard to this clone: The sample has other DNA sequences that encode this CDR3 too. The rearrangement joins TRBV5-1 to TRBJ2-5; either TRBD1 or TRBD2 may fit D (5 bases each). Germline CDR1 is SGHRS and CDR2 is YFSETQ. The V end lost 0 bases, the J end lost 2 bases, and 8 bases lay between the germline ends. The CDR3 is 14 amino acids. The CDR3 here is CASSLGGGQETQYF. The CDR3 region has the DNA TGCGCCAGCAGCTTGGGTGGGGGACAAGAGACCCAGTACTTC. The full variable domain, in which reference TRBV5-1 and TRBJ2-5 provide the parts outside the CDR3, is KAGVTQTPRYLIKTRGQQVTLSCSPISGHRSVSWYQQTPGQGLQFLFEYFSETQRNKGNFPGRFSGRQFSNSRSEMNVSTLELGDSALYLCASSLGGGQETQYFGPGTRLLVL.

The chain employs TRBV7-8 and TRBJ1-2; no clear D. Trimming shortened V by 1 base and J by 6 bases, and 9 bases separated the two germline ends. The CDR3 covers 13 residues. Germline V gene sequence: CDR1 SGHVS, CDR2 FQNEAQ. CDR3: CASSLERSDGYTF. CDR3 nucleotide sequence: TGTGCCAGCAGCTTAGAACGGTCTGATGGCTACACCTTC.

As for this clone: In the same sample, other DNA sequences code for this CDR3. V usage is TRBV19 and J usage is TRBJ2-7; TRBD1 agrees at 8 bases. J was trimmed by 2 bases and V by 5 bases; bases with no gene match: 8. The germline gives CDR1 LNHDA, CDR2 SQIVND (reference sequence). This CDR3 is 15 amino acids long. The CDR3 spells CASSAGTGPAYEQYF. As DNA, the CDR3 is TGTGCCAGTAGTGCCGGGACAGGACCCGCCTACGAGCAGTACTTC.

The rearrangement joins TRBV19 to TRBJ1-2; tentatively, D is TRBD1 (6 bases). Germline V gene lookup returns CDR1 LNHDA and CDR2 SQIVND (reference sequence). V was clipped by 7 bases and J by 1 base, with 19 bases between them. The CDR3 sequence is 16 residues long. As DNA, the CDR3 is TGTGCCAGTACCTATGGATCTTACAGGGTTAACTATGGCTACACCTTC. As protein: CASTYGSYRVNYGYTF.

V gene TRBV7-9 combines with J gene TRBJ1-5; D may be TRBD1 (5 bases). The V gene's germline CDR1 is SEHNR and CDR2 FQNEAQ (reference sequence). The CDR3 covers 16 residues. V lost 1 base and J lost 2, with 12 bases in between. CDR3 nucleotides: TGTGCCAGCAGCTTAGTTGGGGGTTCGGGCAATCAGCCCCAGCATTTT. This translates into CASSLVGGSGNQPQHF.

This clone was picked up one time. This rearrangement joins TRBV7-2 to TRBJ2-3, with 10 nucleotides matching TRBD2. The V gene end was trimmed by 1 base and the J gene end by 6 bases; junction bases not matched to a gene: 7. The CDR3 is 16 amino acids. Germline V gene lookup returns CDR1 SGHTA and CDR2 FQGNSA. CDR3 nucleotides: TGTGCCAGCAGCTTAGATCCTAGCGGGAGCAGGGATACGCAGTATTTT. It codes for CASSLDPSGSRDTQYF.

For this clone: Other DNA sequences in this sample translate to the same CDR3. The chain employs TRBV4-1 and TRBJ2-7, with 8 positions matching TRBD1. Trimming removed 4 bases from V and 4 bases from J; junction bases left unmatched: 6. The length of the CDR3 is 14 residues. The germline V gene encodes CDR1 MGHRA and CDR2 YSYEKL. In DNA form, the CDR3 reads TGCGCCAGCAGCCCACGGGACAGGAGTTACGAGCAGTACTTC. Its translation is CASSPRDRSYEQYF.

The rearrangement links TRBV5-6 to TRBJ2-2; D possibly uses TRBD1 or TRBD2 (5 bases each). V dropped 2 bases and J dropped 3 bases, with 11 bases sitting between them. Germline V gene sequence: CDR1 SGHDT, CDR2 YYEEEE. The CDR3 totals 15 residues. The CDR3 region has the DNA TGTGCCAGCAGCTTACCGGGACGGTACACCGGGGAGCTGTTTTTT. This codes for CASSLPGRYTGELFF.

The chain combines TRBV11-2 with TRBJ2-3; D gene uncertain. Between the trimmed V and J ends, which lost 3 bases and 5 bases, there was a span of 18 bases. Germline CDR1 reads SGHAT; CDR2 reads FQNNGV. The CDR3 runs to 16 residues. The CDR3 DNA reads TGTGCCAGCAGCTTCGGAAGGGCCCCAACAAGAGATACGCAGTATTTT. Translation: CASSFGRAPTRDTQYF.

The V call is TRBV6-5, the J call TRBJ1-2, with no clear D. The CDR3 covers 14 residues. The germline V gene has CDR1 MNHEY and CDR2 SVGAGI. V was cut by 5 bases and J by 4 bases, with 14 bases left in between. The CDR3 sequence: CASSPSDGRYGYTF. Here the CDR3 DNA reads TGTGCCAGCAGTCCTTCGGACGGCCGCTATGGCTACACCTTC.

The chain is built from TRBV5-8 and TRBJ2-4; D gene uncertain. V lost 3 bases, J lost 1 base, and 8 bases lay in between. Germline loops: CDR1 SGHTS, CDR2 YDEGEE. There are 14 residues in the CDR3. For the CDR3, the DNA is TGTGCCAGCAGCTACGACTTCGCCAAAAACATTCAGTACTTC. This codes for CASSYDFAKNIQYF.

This chain links TRBV4-1 with TRBJ2-1; tentatively, D is TRBD2 (5 bases). The V gene's germline CDR1 is MGHRA and CDR2 YSYEKL. The CDR3 consists of 16 residues. Trimming removed 5 bases from V and 7 bases from J, with 21 bases in between. The CDR3 loop is CASSSLVGRTRNEQFF. The CDR3 DNA follows: TGCGCCAGCAGCTCACTAGTTGGGCGTACAAGGAATGAGCAGTTCTTC.

The rearrangement uses TRBV2 and TRBJ2-3; no firm D call. The CDR3 covers 13 residues. V was clipped by 2 bases and J by 4 bases, with 7 bases between them. The germline V gene encodes CDR1 SNHLY and CDR2 FYNNEI. The CDR3 DNA sequence: TGTGCCAGCAGTGAAAGAGTAGCAGATACGCAGTATTTT. Its protein product is CASSERVADTQYF. Full variable domain (outside the CDR3, taken from reference TRBV2 and TRBJ2-3): EPEVTQTPSHQVTQMGQEVILRCVPISNHLYFYWYRQILGQKVEFLVSFYNNEISEKSEIFDDQFSVERPDGSNFTLKIRSTKLEDSAMYFCASSERVADTQYFGPGTRLTVL.

The chain carries TRBV30 and TRBJ1-1, with 11 positions matching TRBD1. The trim removed 2 bases at V and 4 bases at J, leaving 6 bases unmatched. The CDR3 consists of 15 residues. CDR1 is GTSNPN and CDR2 is SVGIG in the germline V gene (reference sequence). The CDR3 region is CAWSLTGTGGTEAFF. As DNA, the CDR3 is TGTGCCTGGAGTCTAACCGGGACAGGGGGCACTGAAGCTTTCTTT.

The rearrangement links TRBV7-6 to TRBJ1-5; a possible D gene is TRBD1 (5 bases). The CDR3 has 15 amino acids. Trimming removed 0 bases at V and 3 bases at J, with 9 bases between. Germline V gene lookup returns CDR1 SGHVS and CDR2 FNYEAQ. The DNA of the CDR3 is TGTGCCAGCAGCTTAGCGGGGGGACTCAATCAGCCCCAGCATTTT. Its translation is CASSLAGGLNQPQHF.

V is TRBV6-5 and J is TRBJ1-1; TRBD1 agrees at 12 bases. Germline values: CDR1 MNHEY, CDR2 SVGAGI. The CDR3 runs to 15 residues. Unmatched junction bases numbered 13, after V lost 7 bases and J lost 10 bases. This chain's CDR3 is CASNQKGQGAFRAFF. The CDR3 DNA sequence: TGTGCCAGCAACCAAAAGGGACAGGGGGCGTTCAGAGCTTTCTTT.

This chain links TRBV18 with TRBJ1-4, with D hard to call. The germline CDR1 and CDR2 sequences are KGHSH and LQKENI. Trimming shortened V by 1 base and J by 3 bases, and 12 bases separated the two germline ends. The CDR3 runs to 16 residues. CDR3 DNA: TGTGCCAGCTCACCACGCCAGCAGAGGGCTAATGAAAAACTGTTTTTT. It specifies CASSPRQQRANEKLFF.

The V and J genes are TRBV14 and TRBJ2-6; unclear D gene. V was clipped by 3 bases and J by 0 bases, with 15 bases between them. Germline CDR1 SGHDN, CDR2 FVKESK. This CDR3 region has 18 residues. The CDR3 coding sequence is TGTGCCAGCAGCCATAATTTCGGACCCACCTCTGGGGCCAACGTCCTGACTTTC. It translates to CASSHNFGPTSGANVLTF. The full variable domain, with the rest looked up from reference TRBV14 and TRBJ2-6, is EAGVTQFPSHSVIEKGQTVTLRCDPISGHDNLYWYRRVMGKEIKFLLHFVKESKQDESGMPNNRFLAERTGGTYSTLKVQPAELEDSGVYFCASSHNFGPTSGANVLTFGAGSRLTVL.

The V call is TRBV25-1, the J call TRBJ2-7; 13 bases fit TRBD2. The V gene's germline CDR1 is MGHDK and CDR2 SYGVNS. The CDR3 runs 13 residues. V lost 8 bases to trimming and J lost 3 bases; unmatched junction nucleotides: 1. The CDR3 DNA is TGTGCCAGCCGACTAGCGGGGGGCTACGAGCAGTACTTC. Its protein is CASRLAGGYEQYF.

A remark on this clone: In the same sample, other DNA sequences code for this CDR3. V usage is TRBV7-2 and J usage is TRBJ1-1, with D unclear. The V end lost 1 base, the J end lost 1 base, and 7 bases lay between the germline ends. The CDR3 covers 14 residues. Germline V gene data show CDR1 as SGHTA and CDR2 as FQGNSA. The CDR3 is CASSLGRTNTEAFF. CDR3 nucleotides: TGTGCCAGCAGCTTAGGACGCACGAACACTGAAGCTTTCTTT.

The chain recombines TRBV10-3 with TRBJ1-3; the D gene is possibly TRBD1 (5 bases). CDR3 length equals 12 residues. Germline assignment: CDR1 ENHRY and CDR2 SYGVKD. V was clipped by 10 bases and J by 8 bases, with 15 bases between them. The DNA for the CDR3 is TGTGCCACATCCCGAGGGGCAGACACCATATATTTT. It yields the protein CATSRGADTIYF.

The V and J genes are TRBV7-2 and TRBJ1-2; no reliable D call. From germline, CDR1 is SGHTA and CDR2 FQGNSA. The CDR3 totals 15 residues. The ends were cut back, 1 base at V and 5 bases at J, with 14 bases in the middle. The CDR3 bases are TGTGCCAGCAGCTTAGGAGTTTCGGCAGCTTATGGCTACACCTTC. Translated: CASSLGVSAAYGYTF.

The chain couples TRBV29-1 to TRBJ1-1; weak D call: TRBD1 (5 bases). CDR3 length: 14 amino acids. Between the trimmed V and J ends, which lost 4 bases and 3 bases, there was a span of 15 bases. Germline CDR1 reads SQVTM; CDR2 reads ANQGSEA. The CDR3 DNA is TGCAGCGTTGTAGAGGGGACCAAGGACACTGAAGCTTTCTTT. Translation: CSVVEGTKDTEAFF.

This CDR3 is CASSHPGDYYEQYF. CDR3 bases: TGTGCCAGCAGCCACCCCGGGGACTACTACGAGCAGTACTTC. The chain employs TRBV7-2 and TRBJ2-7; 7 bases are a match to TRBD2. Germline V lookup: CDR1 SGHTA, CDR2 FQGNSA. The CDR3 totals 14 residues. Losses at the gene ends were 5 bases for V and 3 bases for J; bases not matched to a gene: 7.